The entry that follows covers one T cell receptor (beta chain) sequence. Its antigen is still unknown. The sample is drawn from a study of T cells after yellow fever vaccination. Trimming removed 0 bases from V and 9 bases from J; junction bases left unmatched: 6. The CDR3 consists of 14 residues. Germline V CDR1 and CDR2: SGHDT, YYEEEE. Template switching with 5'RACE generated the TCR cDNA and added a universal primer site and UMIs. Each CDR3 protein is one row after TCRdb ran MiXCR on the 5' RACE reads. Here the sample spans roughly 500,000 distinct CDR3 sequences, over 15% being singletons. The study's findings and limits: The study noted that FACS-sorted repertoires could contain abundant clonotypes contaminating from the bulk population. Once the booster was given, most primary-vaccination clones reappeared, at more than 95% for CD4 and more than 85% for CD8.

The chain couples TRBV5-6 to TRBJ2-1, with 7 bases fitting TRBD2. The receptor was derived from a man aged 25-40 years who received the YFV17D yellow fever vaccine. The material sequenced was PBMCs, taken 15 days after the yellow fever booster vaccination. The CDR3 DNA is TGTGCCAGCAGCTTGGCCGGCGGGAGAACTGAGCAGTTCTTC. Its protein product is CASSLAGGRTEQFF.